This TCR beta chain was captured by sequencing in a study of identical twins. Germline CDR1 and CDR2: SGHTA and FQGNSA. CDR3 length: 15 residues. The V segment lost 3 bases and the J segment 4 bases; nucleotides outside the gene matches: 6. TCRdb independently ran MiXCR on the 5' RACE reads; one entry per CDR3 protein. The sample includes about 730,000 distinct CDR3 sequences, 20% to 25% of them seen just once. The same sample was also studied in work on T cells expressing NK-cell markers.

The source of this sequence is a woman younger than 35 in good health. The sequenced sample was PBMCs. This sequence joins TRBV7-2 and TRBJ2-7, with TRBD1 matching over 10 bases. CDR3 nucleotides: TGTGCCAGCAGCTTGGGGACAGGGGAAGGGTACGAGCAGTACTTC. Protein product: CASSLGTGEGYEQYF.